The table lists the clone carrying this TCR beta chain with a few counts. Its target is not known. TCRdb re-derived calls from the reads in MiXCR, one entry per CDR3 protein. This sample has a few hundred thousand distinct CDR3 sequences, with less than 9.5% found just once. This sample stems from a study of T cell repertoires in cytomegalovirus infection. Study-level information: Signatures in public TCR beta sequences pointed to both CMV infection and matching HLA type. Overall study findings and caveats: Cumulative frequency of public TCR beta families picked out carriers of CMV plus the relevant HLA. What dominated the ex vivo response were HLA-C-restricted CMV-specific TCR beta clonotypes.

From germline, CDR1 is SGHRS and CDR2 YFSETQ. The CDR3 is 18 residues long. V lost 4 bases and J lost 0; bases outside the gene matches: 9. This sequence joins TRBV5-1 and TRBJ2-3, with 12 bases aligning to TRBD2. This clonotype originated in a human donor in good health (CMV status not recorded). Some clones in this sample may be carry-over from other donors' samples. The specimen sequenced was PBMCs. Here the CDR3 DNA reads TGCGCCAGCAGCGGGGGACTAGCGGGTATTTCTAGCACAGATACGCAGTATTTT. This encodes CASSGGLAGISSTDTQYF. The variable domain in full, completed from reference TRBV5-1 and TRBJ2-3, reads KAGVTQTPRYLIKTRGQQVTLSCSPISGHRSVSWYQQTPGQGLQFLFEYFSETQRNKGNFPGRFSGRQFSNSRSEMNVSTLELGDSALYLCASSGGLAGISSTDTQYFGPGTRLTVL.